These T cell receptor beta chains were read from a single sample in a study of T cells in Graves' hyperthyroidism and ophthalmopathy. TCRdb reanalysed the multiplex PCR reads using MiXCR and keeps one entry per CDR3 protein. The sample gives about 110,000 distinct CDR3 sequences, 15% to 20% of which show up once; about 40% is in the top ten. Specimen: blood. The origin of the receptors is a woman aged 45-59 years with Graves' hyperthyroidism. Both conserved end residues are part of each CDR3.

TRBV7-2	TRBJ1-2	CASSLLAGQGLGYTF
TRBV28	TRBJ2-1	CASSIVLAGDNEQFF
TRBV14	TRBJ2-5	CASSQIGSSKTQYF
TRBV3-1	TRBJ2-5	CASSQEVGSGSKQETQYF
TRBV5-1	TRBJ1-1	CASSLLDTGNTEAFF
TRBV4-2	TRBJ1-2	CASSQGHTADYGYTF
TRBV28	TRBJ1-5	CASSLGQGSNQPQHF
TRBV20-1	TRBJ2-2	CSARERVGTGELFF
TRBV14	TRBJ2-5	CASSPVAGSGETQYF
TRBV30	TRBJ2-1	CAWSKGDRNEQFF
TRBV2	TRBJ1-2	CASSVRQTNYGYTF
TRBV11-2	TRBJ2-1	CASSRLAGINEQFF
TRBV20-1	TRBJ2-1	CSARDPGAGTSGGNEQFF
TRBV2	TRBJ2-2	CASSDGSWREEVTGELFF
TRBV7-9	TRBJ2-7	CASSLGFDGTYEQYF